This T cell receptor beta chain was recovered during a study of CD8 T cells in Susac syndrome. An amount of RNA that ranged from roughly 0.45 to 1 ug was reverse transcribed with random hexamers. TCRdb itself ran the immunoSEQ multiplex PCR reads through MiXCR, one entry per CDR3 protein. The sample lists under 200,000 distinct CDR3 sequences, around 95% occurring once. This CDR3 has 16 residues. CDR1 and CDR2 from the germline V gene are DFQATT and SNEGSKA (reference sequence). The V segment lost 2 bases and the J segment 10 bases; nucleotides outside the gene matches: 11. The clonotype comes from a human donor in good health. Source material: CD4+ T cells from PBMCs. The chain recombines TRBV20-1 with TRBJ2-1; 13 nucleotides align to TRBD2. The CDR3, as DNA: TGCAGTGCTAGATCAGACGGGACTAGCGGGACCAGCGAGCAGTTCTTC. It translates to CSARSDGTSGTSEQFF.